The 20 T cell receptor beta chains below come from one sample, sequenced in a study of T cells in Graves' hyperthyroidism and ophthalmopathy. The investigators amplified TCR beta CDR3 regions from RNA transcripts. The TCR CDR3 was amplified in a first-round RT-PCR using the HTBI primer set. TCRdb used MiXCR to reprocess the multiplex PCR reads, holding one entry per CDR3 protein. The sample has hundreds of thousands of distinct CDR3 sequences, roughly a quarter seen once; the top ten hold 11%. Sequencing input: blood. These TCRs come from a woman in her twenties or thirties with Graves' ophthalmopathy.

The chain links TRBV6-5 to TRBJ1-6, with D possibly TRBD1 on 6 matching bases. Germline lookup yields CDR1 MNHEY and CDR2 SVGAGI. CDR3 size: 16 residues. The V end was cut by 3 bases, the J end by 8 bases, with 17 bases between. CDR3 loop: CASSYSQQGPDSPLHF. CDR3 DNA: TGTGCCAGCAGTTATTCCCAACAGGGCCCGGATTCACCCCTCCACTTT.

As regards this clonotype: A much larger clone lies a single base off, so this may be a read error. V is TRBV7-3 and J is TRBJ2-7; D may be TRBD1 (5 bases). The V end was cut by 5 bases, the J end by 2 bases, with 16 bases between. The CDR3 contains 15 residues. The germline gives CDR1 SGHTA, CDR2 FQGTGA. The CDR3 region is CASSPLTAVPYEQYV. The DNA for the CDR3 is TGTGCCAGCAGCCCTTTGACAGCCGTCCCCTACGAGCAGTACGTC.

The CDR3 protein is CASSLGIRRTRNTGELFF. The DNA of the CDR3 is TGTGCCAGCAGTTTGGGGATCCGTAGGACACGGAACACCGGGGAGCTGTTTTTT. This chain links TRBV28 with TRBJ2-2; possibly TRBD1 for D (5 bases). Germline CDR1 reads MDHEN; CDR2 reads SYDVKM. This CDR3 is built from 18 residues. V was clipped by 3 bases and J by 1 base, with 18 bases between them.

This clonotype was seen many times. V gene TRBV7-9 combines with J gene TRBJ1-5, with D possibly matching TRBD1 (6 bases). Germline V gene sequence: CDR1 SEHNR, CDR2 FQNEAQ (reference sequence). This CDR3 spans 15 amino acids. The germline V and J ends were trimmed by 7 bases and 3 bases, with 16 bases remaining between them. The CDR3 sequence is CASNLVGQLNQPQHF. CDR3 nucleotides: TGTGCCAGCAACCTCGTGGGACAACTCAATCAGCCCCAGCATTTT.

This clonotype was observed a handful of times. The chain uses TRBV7-2 and TRBJ1-1; D ambiguous. Germline lookup yields CDR1 SGHTA and CDR2 FQGNSA. The germline V and J ends were trimmed by 6 bases and 0 bases, with 14 bases remaining between them. This CDR3 comprises 15 residues. CDR3 residues: CASSSAGVMNTEAFF. For the CDR3, the DNA is TGTGCCAGCAGTTCTGCAGGAGTCATGAACACTGAAGCTTTCTTT.

This clonotype was recorded at least ten times. V and J are TRBV15 and TRBJ1-1; D perhaps matches TRBD1 (5 bases). The CDR3 is made up of 14 amino acids. Trimming pared 5 bases from V and 1 base from J, leaving 11 bases between. The germline gives CDR1 LNHNV, CDR2 YYDKDF (reference sequence). CDR3 amino acids: CATSFIGGNTEAFF. CDR3 in DNA: TGTGCCACCAGCTTCATTGGGGGGAACACTGAAGCTTTCTTT.

As concerns this clonotype: One end of the junction is discordant with germline, which a read error may explain. The genes are TRBV4-1 and TRBJ2-7; a possible D gene is TRBD2 (5 bases). The CDR3 runs 14 residues. The germline V gene has CDR1 MGHRA and CDR2 YSYEKL. The CDR3 nucleotides read TGCGCCAGCAGCGAAGAGCGGTACCCTCGGGTACAGTACTTC. Translating gives CASSEERYPRVQYF.

The V gene is TRBV12-3 or TRBV12-4, the J gene TRBJ1-1; D unclear. The V end lost 6 bases, the J end lost 0 bases, and 11 bases lay between the germline ends. The CDR3 loop spans 14 amino acids. This CDR3 reads CASRPGRMNTEAFF. CDR3 sequence (DNA): TGTGCCAGCAGGCCAGGACGCATGAACACTGAAGCTTTCTTT.

This clonotype came up a few times. This rearrangement joins TRBV6-1 to TRBJ2-7, with a possible D match to TRBD2 (6 bases). Germline-derived CDR1 and CDR2 are MNHNS and SASEGT. V was cut by 1 base and J by 1 base, with 14 bases left in between. The CDR3 extends over 16 amino acids. CDR3 in DNA: TGTGCCAGCAGTGAAGAGGAGGGAAGAGCATCCTACGAGCAGTACTTC. Protein product: CASSEEEGRASYEQYF.

The sample holds many counts of this clonotype. The rearrangement uses TRBV6-5 and TRBJ1-2; D uncertain. The CDR3 totals 15 residues. V lost 0 bases and J 4 bases, leaving 12 bases between the germline ends. Germline-derived CDR1 and CDR2 are MNHEY and SVGAGI. The DNA of the CDR3 is TGTGCCAGCAGTTACTCTCCCGGGGATAGCTATGGCTACACCTTC. Translated, it gives CASSYSPGDSYGYTF.

This clonotype has a count of ten or more. The J gene is TRBJ1-1, the V gene TRBV6-5; weak D call: TRBD1 (6 bases). The CDR3 extends over 17 amino acids. Germline V gene lookup returns CDR1 MNHEY and CDR2 SVGAGI. The V gene lost 0 bases and the J gene lost 5 bases, with 19 bases spanning the gap. The chain's CDR3 is CASSYSSNLGGNTEAFF. CDR3 bases: TGTGCCAGCAGTTACTCGAGTAACTTAGGGGGAAATACTGAAGCTTTCTTT.

The V gene is TRBV2, the J gene TRBJ1-2; D is uncertain. The germline V gene encodes CDR1 SNHLY and CDR2 FYNNEI. This CDR3 has 13 residues. V lost 3 bases and J lost 6, with 11 bases in between. The CDR3 DNA reads as TGTGCCAGCAGTGACTATGGTGGGCATGGCTACACCTTC. Translation: CASSDYGGHGYTF.

This clonotype was seen at least ten times. CDR3 sequence (DNA): TGCGCCAGCAGCTTGGACGCCAGTTCAAACACTGAAGCTTTCTTT. It codes for CASSLDASSNTEAFF. The gene calls are TRBV5-1 and TRBJ1-1, with D uncertain. The CDR3 loop spans 15 amino acids. V was pared by 0 bases and J by 2 bases, with 11 bases between. Germline V lookup: CDR1 SGHRS, CDR2 YFSETQ. The full variable domain, completed using reference TRBV5-1 and TRBJ1-1, is KAGVTQTPRYLIKTRGQQVTLSCSPISGHRSVSWYQQTPGQGLQFLFEYFSETQRNKGNFPGRFSGRQFSNSRSEMNVSTLELGDSALYLCASSLDASSNTEAFFGQGTRLTVV.

This rearrangement joins TRBV20-1 to TRBJ2-7; D may be TRBD2 (5 bases). Trimming pared 3 bases from V and 3 bases from J, leaving 12 bases between. The V gene's germline CDR1 is DFQATT and CDR2 SNEGSKA (reference sequence). The CDR3 extends over 13 amino acids. CDR3 in amino acids: CSASGDTGYEQYF. The CDR3 region has the DNA TGCAGTGCTAGCGGGGATACGGGCTACGAGCAGTACTTC.

This clonotype appeared a few times. The chain recombines TRBV20-1 with TRBJ1-6, with TRBD1 identical over 8 bases. The length of the CDR3 is 15 residues. Germline CDR1 and CDR2: DFQATT and SNEGSKA (reference sequence). With 1 base clipped from V and 7 bases from J, the junction kept 6 bases outside the gene matches. The chain's CDR3 is CSARAVTGVNSPLHF. The CDR3 DNA reads as TGCAGTGCTAGAGCGGTGACAGGGGTAAATTCACCCCTCCACTTT.

This clonotype was recorded many times. The chain carries TRBV3-1 and TRBJ1-2, with TRBD1 as a possible D gene (6 bases). In germline, CDR1 is LGHDT, CDR2 YNNKEL (reference sequence). This CDR3 contains 14 residues. The V gene lost 1 base and the J gene lost 4 bases, with 10 bases spanning the gap. CDR3 residues: CASSQGDTIYGYTF. The CDR3, as DNA: TGTGCCAGCAGCCAAGGGGACACAATCTATGGCTACACCTTC.

This clonotype came up a few times. The chain carries TRBV24-1 and TRBJ2-7, with 8 bases aligning to TRBD2. Germline assignment: CDR1 KGHDR and CDR2 SFDVKD. This CDR3 has 20 residues. With V trimmed by 3 bases and J by 0 bases, 18 bases remained unmatched. Here the CDR3 reads CATSDTRPTSALSISYEQYF. The CDR3 DNA is TGTGCCACCAGTGATACCCGGCCGACTAGCGCTCTTTCTATCTCCTACGAGCAGTACTTC.

This clonotype was observed many times. V usage is TRBV20-1 and J usage is TRBJ1-1; D not resolved. V was trimmed by 6 bases and J by 4 bases, leaving 9 bases between them. Germline-derived CDR1 and CDR2 are DFQATT and SNEGSKA (reference sequence). There are 11 residues in the CDR3. The CDR3 sequence is CSAMASTEAFF. CDR3 DNA sequence: TGCAGTGCAATGGCCTCCACTGAAGCTTTCTTT.

This clonotype was seen repeatedly, ten times or more. The rearrangement uses TRBV29-1 and TRBJ1-2; the D is unclear. The V end lost 4 bases, the J end lost 2 bases, and 11 bases lay between the germline ends. CDR3 size: 13 residues. Germline-derived CDR1 and CDR2 are SQVTM and ANQGSEA. The CDR3 reads CSVGNAENYGYTF. In DNA, the CDR3 is TGCAGCGTTGGAAACGCAGAGAACTATGGCTACACCTTC. Looking up the rest from reference TRBV29-1 and TRBJ1-2 gives the full variable domain: SAVISQKPSRDICQRGTSLTIQCQVDSQVTMMFWYRQQPGQSLTLIATANQGSEATYESGFVIDKFPISRPNLTFSTLTVSNMSPEDSSIYLCSVGNAENYGYTFGSGTRLTVV.

The chain uses TRBV12-3 or TRBV12-4 and TRBJ1-3; D possibly corresponds to TRBD1 (5 bases). The CDR3 spans 14 residues. V was cut by 5 bases and J by 3 bases, with 11 bases left in between. CDR3 nucleotide sequence: TGTGCCAGCAGTATGACAGTTGGTGGAAACACCATATATTTT. Its protein is CASSMTVGGNTIYF.